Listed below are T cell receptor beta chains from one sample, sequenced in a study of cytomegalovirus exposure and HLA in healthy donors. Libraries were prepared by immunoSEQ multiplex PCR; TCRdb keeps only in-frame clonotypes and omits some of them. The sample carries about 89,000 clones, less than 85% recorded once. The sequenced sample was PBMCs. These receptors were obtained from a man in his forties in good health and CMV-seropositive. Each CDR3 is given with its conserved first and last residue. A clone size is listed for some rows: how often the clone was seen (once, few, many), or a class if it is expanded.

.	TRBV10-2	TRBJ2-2	CASRGGGASGELFF
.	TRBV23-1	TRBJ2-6	CASSQLACFSLSGANVLTF
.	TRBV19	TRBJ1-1	CASSQGRGGSEAFF
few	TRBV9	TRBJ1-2	CASSHSTGGGYTF
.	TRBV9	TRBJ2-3	CASNRALTGTDTQYF
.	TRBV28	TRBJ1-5	CASSRTGAVNQPQHF
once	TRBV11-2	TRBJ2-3	CASSLTGLRTDTQYF
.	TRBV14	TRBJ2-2	CASSQVRAGELFF
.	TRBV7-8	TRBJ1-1	CASSLGRGGERDTEAFF
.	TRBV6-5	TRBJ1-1	CASSYFRNTEAFF
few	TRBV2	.	CASGGRKFYEQYF
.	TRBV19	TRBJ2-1	CASRAVGDRSRQNEQFF
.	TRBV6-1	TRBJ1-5	CASSDLLGGAGQPQHF
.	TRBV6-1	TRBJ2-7	CASRPGTGPYEQYF
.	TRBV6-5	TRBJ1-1	CASRPATGATEAFF
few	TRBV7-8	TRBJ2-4	CASSLNPRRDRVRLAKNIQYF
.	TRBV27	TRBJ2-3	CASIGGGTDTQYF
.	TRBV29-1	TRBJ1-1	CSVAQDWNTEAFF
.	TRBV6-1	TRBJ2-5	CASSQVKETQYF
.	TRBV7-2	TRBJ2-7	CASSFFIRETYEQYF
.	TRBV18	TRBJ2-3	CASSPRLATDTQYF
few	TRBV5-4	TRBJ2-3	CASSLYPTSGRDTQYF
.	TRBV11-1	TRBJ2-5	CASSLMDRGGETQYF
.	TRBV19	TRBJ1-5	CASSTILRVRNQPQHF
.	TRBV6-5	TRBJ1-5	CASSRVSGRNQPQHF
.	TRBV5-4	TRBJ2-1	CASREDRGSYNEQFF